Presented here are 6 T cell receptor beta chains from one specimen sequenced in a study of T-cell reconstitution after alpha-beta-depleted transplantation in children (dated by TCRdb to the mid-2010s). The method was PCR. The sequencing machine was an Illumina HiSeq 2500. TCR library preparation used molecular barcoding, with unique molecular identifiers applied to normalize quantification of the TCRbeta repertoire. Starting from the raw public reads, TCRdb applied fastp trimming at Q25, assembled clones with MiXCR and retained in-frame beta chains. Identical CDR3 protein sequences are pooled into one entry, listed with their most common genes and DNA. Present in this sample are 500,000 to 750,000 distinct CDR3 sequences, approximately 12% of which were seen just once. Over 2% of the sample rests with the top ten. The sample's treatment or condition label is to be understood as: allogeneic hematopoietic cell transplantation with graft depleted of TCRalphabeta T cells and CD19 B cells.

Specimen: PBMCs, mostly from graft donor cells, collected 360 days after TCRalphabeta/CD19-depleted stem cell transplant. These receptors were taken from a male patient between 5 and 17 years old who had a stem cell transplant for acute myeloid leukemia, so the T cells may come from the graft donor.

This clonotype was detected a few times. The chain combines TRBV20-1 with TRBJ2-5; D uncertain. Trimming removed 0 bases at V and 10 bases at J, with 21 bases between. CDR3 size: 15 residues. Germline V lookup: CDR1 DFQATT, CDR2 SNEGSKA (reference sequence). The CDR3 here is CSARDGITFFDNQYF. The CDR3 nucleotides are TGCAGTGCTAGAGATGGGATAACCTTTTTCGATAACCAGTACTTC.

The rearrangement links TRBV7-2 to TRBJ2-2, with TRBD1 matching over 9 bases. Looked up from germline, CDR1 is SGHTA and CDR2 is FQGNSA. V was pared by 7 bases and J by 4 bases, with 13 bases of the junction left unmatched. The CDR3 runs 17 residues. The CDR3 DNA sequence: TGTGCCAGCACTTCCGCCGGGACAGGGACCGGCACCGGGGAGCTGTTTTTT. This sequence encodes CASTSAGTGTGTGELFF.

There are many counts of this clonotype. The chain carries TRBV28 and TRBJ2-5; 8 bases are a match to TRBD2. V shed 3 bases and J 5 bases; nucleotides not matched to a gene: 2. This CDR3 has 13 residues. Germline V gene sequence: CDR1 MDHEN, CDR2 SYDVKM. CDR3 region: CASSFPGGETQYF. DNA of the CDR3: TGTGCCAGCAGTTTTCCGGGAGGGGAGACCCAGTACTTC. Together with reference TRBV28 and TRBJ2-5, the CDR3 gives the full variable domain: DVKVTQSSRYLVKRTGEKVFLECVQDMDHENMFWYRQDPGLGLRLIYFSYDVKMKEKGDIPEGYSVSREKKERFSLILESASTNQTSMYLCASSFPGGETQYFGPGTRLLVL.

This clonotype was counted only a few times. CDR3 bases: TGTGCCAGCTCACCTTTGAAATCCGGGACAACAGCTTTCTTT. This gives the protein CASSPLKSGTTAFF. The genes are TRBV18 and TRBJ1-1; D might be TRBD1 (6 bases). V lost 3 bases to trimming and J lost 10 bases, with 18 bases between them. The CDR3 has 14 residues. In germline, CDR1 is KGHSH, CDR2 LQKENI.

This clonotype was counted many times. The chain is built from TRBV20-1 and TRBJ2-1; tentative D call: TRBD1 (7 bases). The CDR3 totals 13 residues. Germline CDR1 DFQATT, CDR2 SNEGSKA (reference sequence). The V and J ends lost 7 bases and 1 base respectively, with 11 bases between them. CDR3 coding DNA: TGCAGTGTGCAGGGGGGATCCTACAATGAGCAGTTCTTC. This sequence encodes CSVQGGSYNEQFF.

With regard to this clonotype: The germline gene is not matched at one end of the junction; a read error may be the cause. The V call is TRBV20-1, the J call TRBJ2-7, with D perhaps matching TRBD2 (6 bases). Germline V lookup: CDR1 DFQATT, CDR2 SNEGSKA (reference sequence). CDR3 length: 13 residues. DNA of the CDR3: TGCAGTTCTAGAGATCGGGGGTTCTACGAGCAGTACTTC. This gives the protein CSSRDRGFYEQYF.